Shown below are 21 T cell receptor beta chains from a single sample sequenced in a study of post-analysis software for immune sequencing data. Findings and caveats of the study: Four to six TRBV segments appeared more often in patients than in controls, and TRBV5-6, TRBV5-1 and TRBV20-1 were among these.

Each TCR beta cDNA library carried unique molecular identifiers. TCRdb independently ran MiXCR on the PCR reads; one entry per CDR3 protein. The sample yields hundreds of thousands of distinct CDR3 sequences, less than 45% seen once. Their specific antigens are unknown. The specimen was blood. Receptors were obtained from a girl aged 5-17 years with multiple sclerosis.

This clonotype was recorded a few times. The rearrangement joins TRBV20-1 to TRBJ2-1; either TRBD1 or TRBD2 may fit D (5 bases each). Germline lookup yields CDR1 DFQATT and CDR2 SNEGSKA (reference sequence). There are 13 residues in the CDR3. Trimming cost V 2 bases and J 4 bases, with 9 bases left between them. In DNA, the CDR3 is TGCAGTGCTAGACGGGACCTTTACAATGAGCAGTTCTTC. Amino acids: CSARRDLYNEQFF.

This clonotype has just a few counts. The gene calls are TRBV28 and TRBJ1-2, with D unresolved. V was cut by 6 bases and J by 0 bases, with 14 bases left in between. The germline V gene has CDR1 MDHEN and CDR2 SYDVKM. The CDR3 runs to 15 residues. CDR3 in amino acids: CASRDYSGANYGYTF. The CDR3 DNA is TGTGCCAGCAGAGACTATTCGGGAGCTAACTATGGCTACACCTTC.

The chain combines TRBV20-1 with TRBJ2-4; possibly TRBD2 for D (5 bases). CDR1 DFQATT and CDR2 SNEGSKA come from the germline V gene (reference sequence). This CDR3 is 12 amino acids long. Trimming removed 3 bases from V and 7 bases from J, with 10 bases in between. CDR3 nucleotides: TGCAGTGCTAGGTGGTCGGGGAACATTCAGTACTTC. Protein: CSARWSGNIQYF.

J is TRBJ2-1 and V is TRBV5-1, with 7 bases matching TRBD2. There are 17 residues in the CDR3. The V gene's germline CDR1 is SGHRS and CDR2 YFSETQ. Trimming cost V 0 bases and J 3 bases; bases outside gene matches: 9. CDR3 sequence: CASSLDLLAQVYNEQFF. The CDR3 DNA sequence: TGCGCCAGCAGCTTGGACTTACTAGCGCAAGTCTACAATGAGCAGTTCTTC. The variable domain in full, with the rest retrieved from reference TRBV5-1 and TRBJ2-1, is KAGVTQTPRYLIKTRGQQVTLSCSPISGHRSVSWYQQTPGQGLQFLFEYFSETQRNKGNFPGRFSGRQFSNSRSEMNVSTLELGDSALYLCASSLDLLAQVYNEQFFGPGTRLTVL.

The chain joins TRBV28 to TRBJ2-4, with 8 bases matching TRBD1. The CDR3 has 14 residues. CDR1 and CDR2 from the germline V gene are MDHEN and SYDVKM. V lost 7 bases, J lost 13 bases, and 15 bases stayed unmatched. The CDR3 here is CASIDVQGASRQYF. The DNA of the CDR3 is TGTGCCAGCATCGACGTGCAGGGGGCGAGTCGGCAGTACTTC.

This clonotype was seen just once. V and J are TRBV20-1 and TRBJ2-3; 7 nucleotides agree with TRBD2. The junction had 16 bases not matched to a gene; V was cut back by 6 bases and J by 4 bases. The CDR3 spans 16 residues. The germline V gene encodes CDR1 DFQATT and CDR2 SNEGSKA (reference sequence). The CDR3 loop is CSASVGPGGGADTQYF. The CDR3 DNA sequence: TGCAGTGCCAGCGTTGGGCCGGGGGGTGGAGCAGATACGCAGTATTTT.

The genes are TRBV4-1 and TRBJ1-2, with 7 bases fitting TRBD1. CDR1 and CDR2 (germline): MGHRA, YSYEKL. This CDR3 contains 15 residues. V was pared by 0 bases and J by 7 bases, with 8 bases of the junction left unmatched. The CDR3, as DNA: TGCGCCAGCAGCCAAGATTGGCAGGGGGTCAGTGGCTACACCTTC. It encodes CASSQDWQGVSGYTF.

This chain uses TRBV9 with TRBJ2-2; no reliable D call. Trimming shortened V by 0 bases and J by 8 bases, and 11 bases separated the two germline ends. The germline V gene encodes CDR1 SGDLS and CDR2 YYNGEE. The CDR3 spans 14 residues. CDR3 region: CASSVGRAQGELFF. The CDR3 coding sequence is TGTGCCAGCAGCGTAGGTAGGGCCCAAGGGGAGCTGTTTTTT.

This clonotype is a singleton in its sample. The DNA of the CDR3 is TGTGCCAGCAGCCTAGAAGTGACGGACTATGGCTACACCTTC. This gives the protein CASSLEVTDYGYTF. This chain links TRBV7-2 with TRBJ1-2; D call uncertain. The CDR3 has 14 amino acids. Trimming took off 5 bases at V and 3 bases at J, with 13 bases between the two ends. Germline-derived CDR1 and CDR2 are SGHTA and FQGNSA. Full variable domain (remainder filled in from reference TRBV7-2 and TRBJ1-2): GAGVSQSPSNKVTEKGKDVELRCDPISGHTALYWYRQSLGQGLEFLIYFQGNSAPDKSGLPSDRFSAERTGGSVSTLTIQRTQQEDSAVYLCASSLEVTDYGYTFGSGTRLTVV.

The chain employs TRBV6-6 and TRBJ1-2; D not resolved. V was clipped by 8 bases and J by 6 bases, with 13 bases between them. The CDR3 contains 12 residues. Germline V CDR1 and CDR2: MNHNY, SVGAGI (reference sequence). The CDR3 reads CASLKGLDGYTF. The CDR3 DNA reads as TGTGCCAGCTTAAAAGGGCTGGATGGCTACACCTTC.

This clonotype was observed a few times. The chain combines TRBV15 with TRBJ2-4; 10 nucleotides agree with TRBD1. The last part of the DNA fits TRBJ2-5 better; the J call may be wrong. This CDR3 comprises 15 residues. Looked up from germline, CDR1 is LNHNV and CDR2 is YYDKDF (reference sequence). The CDR3 region is CATSRVTGGGETQYF. The CDR3 coding sequence is TGTGCCACCAGCAGAGTGACAGGGGGCGGAGAGACCCAGTACTTC.

The rearrangement links TRBV10-3 to TRBJ2-1; 8 nucleotides match TRBD2. CDR3 length: 12 amino acids. V shed 8 bases and J 6 bases; nucleotides not matched to a gene: 3. CDR1 ENHRY and CDR2 SYGVKD come from the germline V gene. The CDR3 DNA reads TGTGCCATCGGCACTAGCGGCAATGAGCAGTTCTTC. This encodes CAIGTSGNEQFF.

V usage is TRBV11-2 and J usage is TRBJ2-5; TRBD2 matches 9 bases. V was pared by 6 bases and J by 4 bases, with 6 bases of the junction left unmatched. Per the germline V gene, CDR1 is SGHAT and CDR2 is FQNNGV. This CDR3 spans 14 amino acids. As DNA, the CDR3 is TGTGCCAGCAGTAATAGCGGGAGTAGAGAGACCCAGTACTTC. This gives the protein CASSNSGSRETQYF.

The chain has TRBV6-6 and TRBJ2-1; D uncertain. Germline V gives CDR1 MNHNY, CDR2 SVGAGI (reference sequence). Trimming shortened V by 7 bases and J by 3 bases, and 4 bases separated the two germline ends. The CDR3 length is 11 residues. In nucleotides, the CDR3 is TGTGCCAGCAATAACTACAATGAGCAGTTCTTC. Protein product: CASNNYNEQFF.

The CDR3, as DNA: TGTGCCAGCAGCGAGAACACTGAAGCTTTCTTT. It yields the protein CASSENTEAFF. The gene calls are TRBV7-2 and TRBJ1-1; D not resolved. The CDR3 sequence is 11 residues long. Looked up from germline, CDR1 is SGHTA and CDR2 is FQGNSA. V was cut by 5 bases and J by 1 base, with 2 bases left in between.

This clonotype was seen a few times. The chain recombines TRBV27 with TRBJ1-1; unclear D gene. The CDR3 covers 12 residues. Germline V gene sequence: CDR1 MNHEY, CDR2 SMNVEV (reference sequence). V lost 5 bases and J 3 bases, leaving 7 bases between the germline ends. The CDR3 loop is CASSGSYTEAFF. The DNA of the CDR3 is TGTGCCAGCAGTGGCAGCTACACTGAAGCTTTCTTT.

The rearrangement links TRBV28 to TRBJ2-7; D is tentatively TRBD1 or TRBD2 (7 bases each). The CDR3 has 15 residues. Trimming took off 3 bases at V and 0 bases at J, with 12 bases between the two ends. CDR1 and CDR2 (germline): MDHEN, SYDVKM. The CDR3 nucleotides are TGTGCCAGCAGTTTCCCCAGGGGGGGCTCCTACGAGCAGTACTTC. Its translation is CASSFPRGGSYEQYF.

This clonotype was found a few times. The genes are TRBV12-3 or TRBV12-4 and TRBJ2-5; 9 positions agree with TRBD2. The V and J ends lost 2 bases and 5 bases, in that order; junction bases with no gene match: 9. The CDR3 spans 16 residues. As DNA, the CDR3 is TGTGCCAGCAGTTTACGCGGGAGGGAACTCCGTGAGACCCAGTACTTC. Protein sequence: CASSLRGRELRETQYF.

The chain recombines TRBV12-3 or TRBV12-4 with TRBJ2-1, with D unclear. The CDR3 is made up of 13 amino acids. The V end lost 1 base, the J end lost 6 bases, and 7 bases lay between the germline ends. The CDR3: CASSLVAGNEQFF. As DNA, the CDR3 is TGTGCCAGCAGTTTAGTGGCAGGCAATGAGCAGTTCTTC.

This clonotype was observed a few times. The chain is built from TRBV9 and TRBJ2-2, with 14 bases that match TRBD2. The V gene's germline CDR1 is SGDLS and CDR2 YYNGEE. The CDR3 runs to 20 residues. Germline trimming cut 4 bases from V and 1 base from J; bases unmatched to any gene: 12. The CDR3 reads CASSTGLAGGSRGNTGELFF. In DNA form, the CDR3 reads TGTGCCAGCAGCACAGGACTAGCGGGAGGATCCCGGGGGAACACCGGGGAGCTGTTTTTT.

The chain employs TRBV12-3 or TRBV12-4 and TRBJ1-5; D is ambiguous. The ends were cut back, 6 bases at V and 4 bases at J, with 13 bases in the middle. There are 14 residues in the CDR3. The CDR3 reads CASSPTYTNQPQHF. The CDR3 DNA reads as TGTGCCAGCAGCCCGACTTATACGAATCAGCCCCAGCATTTT.